Below are 5 T cell receptor beta chains sequenced from a single sample in a study of blood T cell repertoires in COVID-19. Here immunoSEQ multiplex PCR was the method, and the copy in TCRdb shows in-frame clones only, minus some. The sample comprises about 240,000 clones, roughly 87% of which are singletons, and around 7.8% rests with the top ten. Sequenced sample: peripheral blood. Every receptor here comes from a man in his 60s who had recovered from COVID-19.

The chain carries TRBV15 and TRBJ1-6, with a tentative D call TRBD1 (6 bases). Looked up from germline, CDR1 is LNHNV and CDR2 is YYDKDF (reference sequence). V lost 2 bases to trimming and J lost 7 bases, with 15 bases between them. The CDR3 is made up of 16 amino acids. This CDR3 reads CATSRPRDIRNSPLHF. The CDR3 DNA follows: TGTGCCACCAGCAGACCACGGGACATAAGAAATTCACCCCTCCACTTT.

This rearrangement joins TRBV6-5 to TRBJ2-5; perhaps TRBD1 as D (6 bases). The CDR3 has 13 residues. The V gene's germline CDR1 is MNHEY and CDR2 SVGAGI. The V end was cut by 5 bases, the J end by 3 bases, with 10 bases between. The CDR3 bases are TGTGCCAGCAGTCTACAGGGCAAAGAGACCCAGTACTTC. Translation: CASSLQGKETQYF.

The rearrangement links TRBV7-9 to TRBJ1-5; 7 positions agree with TRBD1. Looked up from germline, CDR1 is SEHNR and CDR2 is FQNEAQ (reference sequence). J was trimmed by 4 bases and V by 1 base; bases with no gene match: 13. The CDR3 runs 18 residues. CDR3 in DNA: TGTGCCAGCAGCTTAGTAACCCTCGGACAGGCTCTAAATCAGCCCCAGCATTTT. It specifies CASSLVTLGQALNQPQHF. Full variable domain (outside the CDR3, taken from reference TRBV7-9 and TRBJ1-5): DTGVSQNPRHKITKRGQNVTFRCDPISEHNRLYWYRQTLGQGPEFLTYFQNEAQLEKSRLLSDRFSAERPKGSFSTLEIQRTEQGDSAMYLCASSLVTLGQALNQPQHFGDGTRLSIL.

This chain uses TRBV30 with TRBJ1-4; 9 bases map to TRBD1. Germline loops: CDR1 GTSNPN, CDR2 SVGIG (reference sequence). The CDR3 spans 16 residues. Losses at the gene ends were 2 bases for V and 0 bases for J; bases not matched to a gene: 4. In DNA form, the CDR3 reads TGTGCCTGGAGTACGGGACAGGGAGCAACTAATGAAAAACTGTTTTTT. Translation gives CAWSTGQGATNEKLFF.

The DNA for the CDR3 is TGCAGCGTCGACCAGACCACGGGGGGTAGGGAGACCCAGTACTTC. This sequence encodes CSVDQTTGGRETQYF. V gene TRBV29-1 combines with J gene TRBJ2-5, with 7 bases that match TRBD2. Germline V gene lookup returns CDR1 SQVTM and CDR2 ANQGSEA. With V trimmed by 6 bases and J by 5 bases, 15 bases remained unmatched. This CDR3 is built from 15 residues.